The 29 T cell receptor beta chains below were found in one sample sequenced in a study of regulatory T cells in long-lasting Graves disease. Time point here: newly diagnosed GD, antithyroid drugs for less than 3 months. PBMC RNA served as the TCR library source. CDR3-region Arm-PCR and iRepertoire HTBI primers produced the TCR beta libraries. Each CDR3 protein gets one entry after TCRdb re-called the multiplex PCR reads with MiXCR. The table lists 400,000 to 500,000 distinct CDR3 sequences, around 17% of them singletons. This sample was shared with a second study, whose subject was T cells in Graves' hyperthyroidism and ophthalmopathy.

This specimen was peripheral blood mononuclear cells (PBMCs), taken at new diagnosis, from a patient treated with antithyroid drugs. The source of these receptors is a young woman with Graves disease.

This clonotype was seen repeatedly, ten times or more. The V gene is TRBV28, the J gene TRBJ2-7; TRBD2 agrees at 9 bases. CDR3 length: 13 residues. The V gene's germline CDR1 is MDHEN and CDR2 SYDVKM. With V trimmed by 5 bases and J by 4 bases, 3 bases remained unmatched. CDR3 protein: CASSMTSGYEQYF. The DNA of the CDR3 is TGTGCCAGCAGTATGACTAGCGGTTACGAGCAGTACTTC.

The chain links TRBV7-8 to TRBJ2-2; 11 nucleotides align to TRBD1. Germline V gene lookup returns CDR1 SGHVS and CDR2 FQNEAQ. The CDR3 consists of 16 residues. The junction had 9 bases not matched to a gene; V was cut back by 5 bases and J by 7 bases. For the CDR3, the DNA is TGTGCCAGCAGCCTAGGACAGGGGGCTATACGCGGGGAGCTGTTTTTT. It encodes CASSLGQGAIRGELFF.

This clonotype has ten or more counts. The genes are TRBV27 and TRBJ2-7, with TRBD2 matching over 12 bases. The CDR3 is made up of 23 amino acids. Trimming cost V 5 bases and J 1 base; bases outside gene matches: 27. CDR1 and CDR2 (germline): MNHEY, SMNVEV (reference sequence). The CDR3 DNA is TGTGCCAGCAGTCCTCAGGGTCCCGTCGCCCGGACTAGCGGGACCAGTTTTTCCTACGAGCAGTACTTC. Its translation: CASSPQGPVARTSGTSFSYEQYF.

This clonotype was picked up many times. The J gene is TRBJ1-1, the V gene TRBV18, with TRBD1 matching over 7 bases. CDR1 and CDR2 (germline): KGHSH, LQKENI. The CDR3 runs to 15 residues. V shed 3 bases, J shed 0 bases, and the junction held 4 bases outside the gene matches. The CDR3, as DNA: TGTGCCAGCTCACCCCAGGGACAGATGAACACTGAAGCTTTCTTT. This codes for CASSPQGQMNTEAFF.

This clonotype was seen many times. This sequence joins TRBV6-2 or TRBV6-3 and TRBJ1-5; 7 bases agree with TRBD1. Looked up from germline, CDR1 is MNHEY and CDR2 is SVGEGT. The CDR3 has 15 amino acids. V shed 1 base and J 5 bases; nucleotides not matched to a gene: 5. CDR3 in DNA: TGTGCCAGCAGTTACTTCGGGACAGATTATCAGCCCCAGCATTTT. This translates into CASSYFGTDYQPQHF.

CDR3 region: CASSPIIQDQEQFF. The CDR3 DNA reads TGTGCCAGCTCACCGATCATACAGGATCAGGAGCAGTTCTTC. The chain joins TRBV18 to TRBJ2-1, with D perhaps matching TRBD1 (5 bases). V was pared by 3 bases and J by 10 bases, with 16 bases between. Germline V lookup: CDR1 KGHSH, CDR2 LQKENI. The CDR3 is made up of 14 amino acids.

This chain links TRBV5-4 with TRBJ2-7, with D unclear. V lost 3 bases and J 2 bases, leaving 9 bases between the germline ends. The CDR3 loop spans 13 amino acids. Germline loops: CDR1 SGHNT, CDR2 YYREEE (reference sequence). The chain's CDR3 is CASSSGSTYEQYF. The CDR3 coding sequence is TGTGCCAGCAGCTCCGGTTCAACCTACGAGCAGTACTTC.

The V call is TRBV28, the J call TRBJ2-5; 12 positions agree with TRBD2. V shed 6 bases, J shed 1 base, and the junction held 9 bases outside the gene matches. Germline V gene sequence: CDR1 MDHEN, CDR2 SYDVKM. The CDR3 consists of 17 residues. The CDR3 coding sequence is TGTGCCAGCAGCCCAAAACTAGCGGGAGGTACCCAAGAGACCCAGTACTTC. Translated, it gives CASSPKLAGGTQETQYF.

This clonotype has only a few counts. The chain couples TRBV4-1 to TRBJ2-1; possibly TRBD1 for D (5 bases). The CDR3 consists of 13 residues. CDR1 is MGHRA and CDR2 is YSYEKL in the germline V gene. V shed 2 bases and J shed 6 bases, with 8 bases lying between them. The CDR3 sequence is CASSQTDSNEQFF. The CDR3 bases are TGCGCCAGCAGCCAAACAGACAGCAATGAGCAGTTCTTC.

This clonotype showed up just a few times. The chain joins TRBV10-3 to TRBJ2-1; D gene uncertain. The CDR3 is 12 amino acids. Germline CDR1 reads ENHRY; CDR2 reads SYGVKD. V lost 2 bases and J lost 8, with 7 bases in between. DNA for the CDR3: TGTGCCATCAGTGAGAGCTCGGATGAGCAGTTCTTC. Its translation: CAISESSDEQFF.

This clonotype was observed a handful of times. The chain joins TRBV6-2 or TRBV6-3 to TRBJ1-1; unclear D gene. CDR3 length equals 12 residues. Trimming removed 6 bases at V and 11 bases at J, with 16 bases between. CDR1 is MNHEY, CDR2 SVGEGT, per germline. The CDR3 sequence is CASSDPTFWAFF. CDR3 bases: TGTGCCAGCAGCGACCCGACATTCTGGGCTTTCTTT.

This clonotype was recorded at least ten times. The chain recombines TRBV7-2 with TRBJ2-3; 14 positions match TRBD2. Trimming removed 5 bases from V and 7 bases from J; junction bases left unmatched: 8. In germline, CDR1 is SGHTA, CDR2 FQGNSA. This CDR3 is built from 16 residues. The CDR3 DNA sequence: TGTGCCAGCAGCCCCCGACTAGCGGGAGGGCATAATACGCAGTATTTT. Protein: CASSPRLAGGHNTQYF.

This clonotype occurred many times. J is TRBJ2-1 and V is TRBV28, with TRBD1 matching over 7 bases. Germline V gene sequence: CDR1 MDHEN, CDR2 SYDVKM. CDR3 length: 14 residues. With V trimmed by 11 bases and J by 4 bases, 11 bases remained unmatched. CDR3 nucleotides: TGTGCCGCAATTCAGGACAGGTCTTACAATGAGCAGTTCTTC. It encodes CAAIQDRSYNEQFF.

This clonotype was counted many times. V and J are TRBV11-2 and TRBJ2-5; TRBD1 matches at 7 bases. V trimming: 1 base; J trimming: 0 bases; junction bases outside the gene matches: 5. Germline V gene sequence: CDR1 SGHAT, CDR2 FQNNGV. The CDR3 loop spans 16 amino acids. CDR3 in amino acids: CASSLGFGQDQETQYF. DNA of the CDR3: TGTGCCAGCAGCTTAGGGTTCGGACAGGACCAAGAGACCCAGTACTTC.

In its sample, this clonotype was seen many times. The gene calls are TRBV12-3 or TRBV12-4 and TRBJ1-2; 8 nucleotides agree with TRBD1. V trimming: 7 bases; J trimming: 6 bases; junction bases outside the gene matches: 13. This CDR3 is built from 15 residues. The CDR3 DNA is TGTGCCAGCACTTTGGACAGGGTACGGGTTAATGGCTACACCTTC. This gives the protein CASTLDRVRVNGYTF.

This clonotype was found many times. V usage is TRBV27 and J usage is TRBJ2-3; 7 nucleotides align to TRBD2. Germline V gives CDR1 MNHEY, CDR2 SMNVEV (reference sequence). Losses at the gene ends were 4 bases for V and 4 bases for J; bases not matched to a gene: 8. The CDR3 sequence is 15 residues long. CDR3 DNA sequence: TGTGCCAGCAGTTGGGCGGGAGTTAGTGCAGATACGCAGTATTTT. Amino acids: CASSWAGVSADTQYF.

In this sample, this clonotype turned up many times. The chain links TRBV28 to TRBJ2-7; perhaps D is TRBD1 or TRBD2 (7 bases each). The CDR3 has 12 amino acids. Per the germline V gene, CDR1 is MDHEN and CDR2 is SYDVKM. V was trimmed by 8 bases and J by 6 bases, leaving 14 bases between them. The DNA of the CDR3 is TGTGCCAGCGGGCAGGGGGGGAGCGAGCAGTACTTC. Protein sequence: CASGQGGSEQYF.

The chain carries TRBV19 and TRBJ2-7, with TRBD1 as a possible D gene (6 bases). CDR1 and CDR2 (germline): LNHDA, SQIVND (reference sequence). Deletions cut 4 bases from V and 3 bases from J, with 13 bases between. The CDR3 has 14 residues. The CDR3 DNA follows: TGTGCCAGTAGTAGGTCGGACAGAGGCTACGAGCAGTACTTC. Translation: CASSRSDRGYEQYF.

The sample holds many counts of this clonotype. The V gene is TRBV29-1, the J gene TRBJ1-4; D is unresolved. Deletions cut 1 base from V and 5 bases from J, with 5 bases between. Germline-derived CDR1 and CDR2 are SQVTM and ANQGSEA. The CDR3 contains 12 residues. CDR3 amino acids: CSVEGTNEKLFF. The DNA of the CDR3 is TGCAGCGTTGAAGGCACAAATGAAAAACTGTTTTTT.

This clonotype was recorded at least ten times. The chain employs TRBV18 and TRBJ2-1; 8 bases fit TRBD2. After removal of 3 bases from V and 5 bases from J, the junction contained 3 bases not matched to a gene. This CDR3 region has 14 residues. CDR1 is KGHSH and CDR2 is LQKENI in the germline V gene. The DNA of the CDR3 is TGTGCCAGCTCACCCCTAGCGGGTAACAATGAGCAGTTCTTC. Protein product: CASSPLAGNNEQFF. Complete variable domain (other parts from reference TRBV18 and TRBJ2-1): NAGVMQNPRHLVRRRGQEARLRCSPMKGHSHVYWYRQLPEEGLKFMVYLQKENIIDESGMPKERFSAEFPKEGPSILRIQQVVRGDSAAYFCASSPLAGNNEQFFGPGTRLTVL.

This clonotype was detected a few times. V and J are TRBV15 and TRBJ2-1; D may be TRBD2 (5 bases). V lost 3 bases and J 6 bases, leaving 9 bases between the germline ends. The CDR3 sequence is 13 residues long. Germline CDR1 and CDR2: LNHNV and YYDKDF (reference sequence). The chain's CDR3 is CATSSGIRNEQFF. The CDR3 DNA reads TGTGCCACCAGCAGCGGGATTCGCAATGAGCAGTTCTTC.

This clonotype showed up many times. This chain connects TRBV11-3 to TRBJ2-7, with TRBD1 matching 10 bases. Per the germline V gene, CDR1 is SGHNT and CDR2 is YENEEA. This CDR3 comprises 16 residues. The V segment lost 5 bases and the J segment 6 bases; nucleotides outside the gene matches: 13. DNA for the CDR3: TGTGCCAGCAGCCTTGACCGGACAGGGGGGGTGGGCGAGCAGTACTTC. This codes for CASSLDRTGGVGEQYF. Looking up the rest from reference TRBV11-3 and TRBJ2-7 gives the full variable domain: EAGVVQSPRYKIIEKKQPVAFWCNPISGHNTLYWYLQNLGQGPELLIRYENEEAVDDSQLPKDRFSAERLKGVDSTLKIQPAELGDSAVYLCASSLDRTGGVGEQYFGPGTRLTVT.

This clonotype appeared many times. The V and J genes are TRBV28 and TRBJ2-3, with TRBD2 identical over 10 bases. Germline values: CDR1 MDHEN, CDR2 SYDVKM. The CDR3 has 16 amino acids. V trimming: 5 bases; J trimming: 8 bases; junction bases outside the gene matches: 13. CDR3 sequence: CASSEVSGRTAGTQYF. Written as DNA, the CDR3 is TGTGCCAGCAGTGAGGTTAGCGGGAGGACCGCCGGTACGCAGTATTTT.

This clonotype was seen only a few times. V is TRBV29-1 and J is TRBJ2-7; D possibly corresponds to TRBD2 (5 bases). The CDR3 loop spans 12 amino acids. Germline V gives CDR1 SQVTM, CDR2 ANQGSEA. Between the trimmed V and J ends, which lost 5 bases and 4 bases, there was a span of 12 bases. The CDR3 spells CSVLGDQYEQYF. The DNA of the CDR3 is TGCAGCGTTCTCGGGGATCAATACGAGCAGTACTTC.

There are many counts of this clonotype. The rearrangement links TRBV10-3 to TRBJ2-5, with TRBD2 matching 12 bases. This CDR3 is 16 amino acids long. The V and J ends lost 2 bases and 2 bases, in that order; junction bases with no gene match: 3. Germline V gene lookup returns CDR1 ENHRY and CDR2 SYGVKD. The CDR3 sequence is CAISEGLAGQQETQYF. CDR3 sequence (DNA): TGTGCCATCAGTGAGGGACTAGCGGGACAACAAGAGACCCAGTACTTC.

The chain couples TRBV20-1 to TRBJ2-5; 7 bases agree with TRBD2. CDR3 length: 10 amino acids. J lost 5 bases, V lost 6 bases, and 0 bases had no gene match. Germline V CDR1 and CDR2: DFQATT, SNEGSKA (reference sequence). The CDR3 protein is CSAGGETQYF. The CDR3 DNA reads TGCAGTGCCGGGGGGGAGACCCAGTACTTC.

This clonotype was picked up many times. J is TRBJ1-2 and V is TRBV5-1; 8 nucleotides agree with TRBD1. CDR3 length: 13 residues. CDR1 SGHRS and CDR2 YFSETQ come from the germline V gene. The J segment lost 5 bases and the V segment lost 5 bases, leaving 5 bases of the junction unmatched. Here the CDR3 DNA reads TGCGCCAGCAGTTCAGACAGGGGATATGGCTACACCTTC. This translates into CASSSDRGYGYTF.

A note on this clonotype: This may stem from a read error, because a much larger clone lies one nucleotide away. A read error is likely, as this CDR3 ends without the conserved phenylalanine or tryptophan. V gene TRBV28 combines with J gene TRBJ2-3, with 8 bases fitting TRBD2. V trimming: 1 base; J trimming: 1 base; junction bases outside the gene matches: 1. There are 15 residues in the CDR3. Looked up from germline, CDR1 is MDHEN and CDR2 is SYDVKM. The CDR3 bases are TGTGCCAGCAGTTTATCAGCGGGAGGCACAGATACGCAGTATCTT. Translated: CASSLSAGGTDTQYL.

This clonotype has a handful of counts. The chain carries TRBV28 and TRBJ2-7; 10 bases map to TRBD2. The CDR3 is 16 amino acids. V dropped 5 bases and J dropped 0; count of bases not matched to a gene: 7. The germline V gene has CDR1 MDHEN and CDR2 SYDVKM. CDR3 residues: CASSPTTSGYSYEQYF. CDR3 DNA sequence: TGTGCCAGCAGTCCCACGACTAGCGGGTACTCCTACGAGCAGTACTTC.